This T cell receptor beta chain comes out of a study of cytomegalovirus exposure and HLA in healthy donors. Study overall: Genotyping of 300 to 450 donors showed that about 79% belonged to the Caucasian-associated ancestry cluster.

At sampling all donors were nominally healthy, likely with unrecorded immune exposures. General observations from the study: A link between a missense DCLRE1C variant and TCR beta V- and J-gene trimming emerged from a later analysis.

The primer mix had 60 Vbeta and 13 Jbeta primers. Original analysis: Around 76 million unique TCR beta chains, 9 million to 14 million shared, were counted in a later analysis. The method was immunoSEQ multiplex PCR; TCRdb's version includes in-frame clones alone and lacks a portion of them. The V and J calls and clone size were taken over from that table, and D and trimming were inferred from the DNA. This table holds about 160,000 clones, roughly 77% found once. Details on this clone: Its antigen is undetermined.

V trimming: 6 bases; J trimming: 0 bases; junction bases outside the gene matches: 13. Germline loops: CDR1 WSHSY, CDR2 SAAADI. The CDR3 has 17 residues. This clonotype was sampled from a woman between 18 and 30 years old in good health and CMV-seronegative. The V and J genes are TRBV10-2 and TRBJ1-1, with 7 bases lining up with TRBD1. The sequenced sample consisted of PBMCs. CDR3 in DNA: TGCGCCAGCAGCTATATTACCCTAGGGACAGTGAACACTGAAGCTTTCTTT. Translating gives CASSYITLGTVNTEAFF.